Here is one T cell receptor (beta chain) with its context. No antigen is known for it. This sample is part of a study of T cell responses to AZD1222 COVID-19 vaccine. Study summary: Pooling of second doses given at about 4 or about 12 weeks was done.

General study results and limits: Repertoire collection took place solely once the T cell response had peaked. Most donors were white British and more were female, and clonal diversity was possibly underestimated.

Repertoires were generated with immunoSEQ multiplex PCR, while TCRdb's copy carries only in-frame clones and drops some. The sample shows about 150,000 clones, roughly nine tenths of them seen only once. Germline lookup yields CDR1 LNHNV and CDR2 YYDKDF (reference sequence). The CDR3 length is 15 residues. With 5 bases clipped from V and 5 bases from J, the junction kept 7 bases outside the gene matches. The TCR was taken from an adult in good health. Specimen: peripheral blood, collected on day 0 of AZD1222 vaccination. This chain connects TRBV15 to TRBJ2-3; 10 bases map to TRBD2. The CDR3 loop reads CATSGAGGPRDTQYF. CDR3 coding DNA: TGTGCCACCAGCGGAGCGGGGGGGCCTCGAGATACGCAGTATTTT.